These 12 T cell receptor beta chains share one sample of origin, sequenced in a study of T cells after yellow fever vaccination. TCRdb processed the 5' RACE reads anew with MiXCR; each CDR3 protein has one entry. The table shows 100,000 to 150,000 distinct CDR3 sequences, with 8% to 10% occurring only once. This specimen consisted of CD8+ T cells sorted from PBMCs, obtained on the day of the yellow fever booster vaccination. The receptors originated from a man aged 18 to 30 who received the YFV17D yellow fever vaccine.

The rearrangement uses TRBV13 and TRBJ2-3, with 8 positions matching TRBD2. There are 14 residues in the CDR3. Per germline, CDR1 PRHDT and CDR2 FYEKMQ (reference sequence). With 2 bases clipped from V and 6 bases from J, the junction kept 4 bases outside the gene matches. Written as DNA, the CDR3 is TGTGCCAGCAGCTTAAGAGCGGGGGAGGATACGCAGTATTTT. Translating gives CASSLRAGEDTQYF.

The DNA of the CDR3 is TGTGCCTGGACCCTAGCGGGGGGCTACGAGCAGTACTTC. This encodes CAWTLAGGYEQYF. The J gene is TRBJ2-7, the V gene TRBV30, with 11 bases fitting TRBD2. The CDR3 sequence is 13 residues long. J gave up 3 bases and V 4 bases, and 2 bases lay outside the gene matches. The germline CDR1 and CDR2 sequences are GTSNPN and SVGIG (reference sequence).

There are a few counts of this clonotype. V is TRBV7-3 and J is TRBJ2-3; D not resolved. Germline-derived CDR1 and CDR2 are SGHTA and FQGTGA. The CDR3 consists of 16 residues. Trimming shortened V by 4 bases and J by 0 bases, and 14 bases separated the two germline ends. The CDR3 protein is CASSSFGRPSTDTQYF. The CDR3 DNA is TGTGCCAGCAGCTCCTTCGGACGACCTAGCACAGATACGCAGTATTTT.

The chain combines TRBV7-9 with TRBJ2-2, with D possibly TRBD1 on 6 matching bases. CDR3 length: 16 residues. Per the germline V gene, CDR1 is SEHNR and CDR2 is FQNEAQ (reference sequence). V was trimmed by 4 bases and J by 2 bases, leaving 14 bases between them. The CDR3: CASSSQGVRNTGELFF. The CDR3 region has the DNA TGTGCCAGCAGCTCACAGGGAGTCAGAAACACCGGGGAGCTGTTTTTT. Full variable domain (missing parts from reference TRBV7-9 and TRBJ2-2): DTGVSQNPRHKITKRGQNVTFRCDPISEHNRLYWYRQTLGQGPEFLTYFQNEAQLEKSRLLSDRFSAERPKGSFSTLEIQRTEQGDSAMYLCASSSQGVRNTGELFFGEGSRLTVL.

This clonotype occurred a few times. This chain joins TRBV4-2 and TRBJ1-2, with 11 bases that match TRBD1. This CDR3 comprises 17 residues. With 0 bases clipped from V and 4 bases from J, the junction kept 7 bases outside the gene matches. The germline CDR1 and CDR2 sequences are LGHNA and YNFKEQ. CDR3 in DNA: TGTGCCAGCAGCCAAGATGGACAGGGGGCGACGGTCTATGGCTACACCTTC. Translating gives CASSQDGQGATVYGYTF.

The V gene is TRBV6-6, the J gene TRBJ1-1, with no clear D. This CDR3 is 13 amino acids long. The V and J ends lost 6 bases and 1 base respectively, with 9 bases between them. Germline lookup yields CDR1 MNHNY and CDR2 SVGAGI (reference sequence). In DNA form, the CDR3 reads TGTGCCAGCAGGCTTCAGAGGAACACTGAAGCTTTCTTT. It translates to CASRLQRNTEAFF.

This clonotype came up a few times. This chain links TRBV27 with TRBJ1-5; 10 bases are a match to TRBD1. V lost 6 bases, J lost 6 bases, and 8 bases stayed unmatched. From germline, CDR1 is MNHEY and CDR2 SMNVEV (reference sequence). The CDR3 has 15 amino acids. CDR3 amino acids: CASRDGTGVRQPQHF. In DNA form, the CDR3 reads TGTGCCAGCAGGGACGGGACAGGGGTCCGTCAGCCCCAGCATTTT.

The CDR3, as DNA: TGCAGCGTTGAAAGACGAGGGGGCGTAGAGACCCAGTACTTC. Protein product: CSVERRGGVETQYF. The J gene is TRBJ2-5, the V gene TRBV29-1; 7 bases are shared with TRBD1. The germline gives CDR1 SQVTM, CDR2 ANQGSEA. J was trimmed by 4 bases and V by 2 bases; bases with no gene match: 7. The CDR3 consists of 14 residues.

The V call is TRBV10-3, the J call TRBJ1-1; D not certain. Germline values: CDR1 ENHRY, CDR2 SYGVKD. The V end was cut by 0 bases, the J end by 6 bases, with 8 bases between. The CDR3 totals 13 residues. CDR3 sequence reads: CAISESEAPEAFF. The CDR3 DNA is TGTGCCATCAGTGAGTCGGAAGCACCTGAAGCTTTCTTT.

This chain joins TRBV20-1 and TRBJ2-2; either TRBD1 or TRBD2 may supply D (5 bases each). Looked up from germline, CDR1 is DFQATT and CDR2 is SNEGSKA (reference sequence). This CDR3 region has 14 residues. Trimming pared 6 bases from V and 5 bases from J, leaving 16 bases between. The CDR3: CSAIRGSATGELFF. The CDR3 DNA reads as TGCAGTGCCATCCGGGGCAGTGCGACCGGGGAGCTGTTTTTT.

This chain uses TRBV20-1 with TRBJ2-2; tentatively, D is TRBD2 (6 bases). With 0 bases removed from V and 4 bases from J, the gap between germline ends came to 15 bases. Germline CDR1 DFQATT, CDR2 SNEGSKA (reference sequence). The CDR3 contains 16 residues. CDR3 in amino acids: CSARDHPLARTGELFF. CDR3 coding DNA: TGCAGTGCTAGAGATCATCCCCTAGCGCGCACCGGGGAGCTGTTTTTT.

The CDR3 DNA is TGTGCCAGCAGTTTGGCGTCTACCTACGAGCAGTACGTC. It translates to CASSLASTYEQYV. V usage is TRBV28 and J usage is TRBJ2-7; unclear D gene. CDR3 length equals 13 residues. V lost 3 bases to trimming and J lost 2 bases, with 8 bases between them. Germline values: CDR1 MDHEN, CDR2 SYDVKM.